This T cell receptor beta chain was captured in a study of shared clonotypes between healthy human individuals. General study findings and limits: Clonotype sharing across donors was expected to vary with sequencing depth.

HIV-negative, healthy adults without recent acute infections or vaccinations were the donors. The study ran the assay at deep level. Among the unsorted PBMC samples, replicate PCRs used about 300 ng DNA, roughly 30,000 T cell genomes. Measured with immunoSEQ multiplex PCR; TCRdb has only the in-frame clones, and not every one. The sample shows 90,000 to 100,000 clones, around half of them seen only once. In this sample, this clone turned up many times. Its antigen is currently unknown. Sequenced: PBMCs. This TCR was sampled from a woman between 40 and 55 years old in good health. Some clones in this sample may be carry-over from other donors' samples.

The CDR3 protein is CASIPRGSSYEQYF. As DNA, the CDR3 is TGTGCCAGCATTCCTAGGGGGTCCTCCTACGAGCAGTACTTC. J is TRBJ2-7 and V is TRBV7-9; the D gene is possibly TRBD1 (6 bases). Between the trimmed V and J ends, which lost 7 bases and 0 bases, there was a span of 13 bases. The CDR3 is 14 amino acids. Germline V gene data show CDR1 as SEHNR and CDR2 as FQNEAQ (reference sequence).